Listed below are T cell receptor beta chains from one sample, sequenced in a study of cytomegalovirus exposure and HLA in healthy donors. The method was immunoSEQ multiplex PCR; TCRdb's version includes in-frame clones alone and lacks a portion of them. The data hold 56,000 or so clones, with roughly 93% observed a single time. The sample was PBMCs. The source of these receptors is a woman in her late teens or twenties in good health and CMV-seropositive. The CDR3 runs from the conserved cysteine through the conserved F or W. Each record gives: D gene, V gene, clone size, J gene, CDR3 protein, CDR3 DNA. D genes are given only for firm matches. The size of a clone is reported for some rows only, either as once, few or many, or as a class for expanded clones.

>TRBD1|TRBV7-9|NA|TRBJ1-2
CASSLLPRTGSMDYGYTF
TGTGCCAGCAGCTTACTGCCCCGGACAGGGAGCATGGACTATGGCTACACCTTC
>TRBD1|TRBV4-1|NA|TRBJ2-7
CASSQRDRLEQYF
TGCGCCAGCAGCCAACGGGACAGGCTAGAGCAGTACTTC
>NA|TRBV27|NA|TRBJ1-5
CASSLAGNQPQHF
TGTGCCAGCAGTTTAGCAGGGAATCAGCCCCAGCATTTT
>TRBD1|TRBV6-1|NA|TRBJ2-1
CASSGAFRNGQGNLNEQFF
TGTGCCAGCAGTGGGGCCTTTCGTAATGGACAGGGGAATCTAAATGAGCAGTTCTTC
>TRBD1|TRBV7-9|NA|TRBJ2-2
CASGLDRGNTGELFF
TGTGCCAGCGGCCTGGACAGGGGGAACACCGGGGAGCTGTTTTTT
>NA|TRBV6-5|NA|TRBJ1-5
CASSTPGVAQPQHF
TGTGCCAGCAGTACCCCAGGGGTTGCTCAGCCCCAGCATTTT
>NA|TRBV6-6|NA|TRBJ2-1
CASSTGLYNEQFF
TGTGCCAGCAGTACAGGGCTCTACAATGAGCAGTTCTTC
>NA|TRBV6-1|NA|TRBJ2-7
CASSAGGDPLYEQYF
TGTGCCAGCAGTGCTGGCGGGGACCCTCTCTACGAGCAGTACTTC
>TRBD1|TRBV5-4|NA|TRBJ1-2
CASSSGQVRANYGYTF
TGTGCCAGCAGCTCGGGACAGGTTCGAGCTAACTATGGCTACACCTTC
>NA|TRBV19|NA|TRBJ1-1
CASSIGAFAEAFF
TGTGCCAGTAGTATAGGGGCGTTCGCTGAAGCTTTCTTT
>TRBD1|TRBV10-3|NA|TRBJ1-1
CAITPDRGSNTEAFF
TGTGCCATCACTCCGGACAGGGGTTCGAACACTGAAGCTTTCTTT
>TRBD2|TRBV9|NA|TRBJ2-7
CASSVGPGGYEQYF
TGTGCCAGCAGCGTAGGCCCGGGGGGCTACGAGCAGTACTTC
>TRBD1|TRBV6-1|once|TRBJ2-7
CASRGTGLSYEQYF
TGTGCCAGCAGGGGGACAGGGTTAAGCTACGAGCAGTACTTC
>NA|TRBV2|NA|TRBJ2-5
CASRKDWEETQYF
TGTGCCAGCAGGAAGGACTGGGAAGAGACCCAGTACTTC
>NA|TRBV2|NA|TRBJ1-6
CASSVSGYNSPLHF
TGTGCCAGCAGTGTTTCGGGTTATAATTCACCCCTCCACTTT
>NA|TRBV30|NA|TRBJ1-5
CAWSVGGNQPQHF
TGTGCCTGGAGTGTCGGGGGGAATCAGCCCCAGCATTTT
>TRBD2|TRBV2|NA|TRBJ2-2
CASSPERGGGNTGELFF
TGTGCCAGCAGTCCGGAACGGGGCGGGGGGAACACCGGGGAGCTGTTTTTT
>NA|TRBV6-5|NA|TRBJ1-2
CASSYVAGDGYTF
TGTGCCAGCAGTTACGTGGCGGGAGACGGCTACACCTTC
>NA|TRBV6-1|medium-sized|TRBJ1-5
CASLAGGPQHF
TGTGCCAGCCTAGCGGGAGGGCCCCAGCATTTT
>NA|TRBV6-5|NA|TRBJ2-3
CASSYSTGTQYF
TGTGCCAGCAGTTACTCCACGGGTACGCAGTATTTT
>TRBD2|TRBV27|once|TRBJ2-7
CASSYGASGGELPSGEQYF
TGTGCCAGCTCCTACGGGGCTAGCGGGGGGGAGTTGCCCTCGGGGGAGCAGTACTTC
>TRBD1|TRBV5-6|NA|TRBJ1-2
CASSLDRGKGYTF
TGTGCCAGCAGCTTGGACAGGGGAAAGGGCTACACCTTC
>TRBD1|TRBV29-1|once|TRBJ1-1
CSVEDPGQGTEAFF
TGCAGCGTTGAAGATCCGGGACAGGGTACTGAAGCTTTCTTT
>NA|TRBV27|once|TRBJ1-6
CASSLSLRSPLHF
TGTGCCAGCAGTTTATCGCTGAGGTCACCCCTCCACTTT
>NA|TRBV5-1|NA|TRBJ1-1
CASSLGPDRMNTEAFF
TGCGCCAGCAGCTTGGGGCCCGACAGAATGAACACTGAAGCTTTCTTT
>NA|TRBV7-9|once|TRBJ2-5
CASSLTARETQYF
TGTGCCAGCAGCTTAACAGCCCGGGAGACCCAGTACTTC
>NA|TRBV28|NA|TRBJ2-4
CASSSYHSKNIQYF
TGTGCCAGCAGTTCTTATCACAGTAAAAACATTCAGTACTTC
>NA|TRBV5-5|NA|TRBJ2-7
CASSLKLTQAYEQYF
TGTGCCAGCAGCTTAAAGCTGACCCAAGCGTACGAGCAGTACTTC
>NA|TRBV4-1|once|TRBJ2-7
CASSQGPVSSYEQYF
TGCGCCAGCAGCCAAGGTCCCGTGAGCTCCTACGAGCAGTACTTC
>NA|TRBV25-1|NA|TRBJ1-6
CASSELGGSGGSPLHF
TGTGCCAGCAGTGAGTTAGGGGGTTCGGGAGGTTCACCCCTCCACTTT
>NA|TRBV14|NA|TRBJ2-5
CASSQERTGRGPETQYF
TGTGCCAGCAGCCAAGAGAGGACCGGCAGGGGACCAGAGACCCAGTACTTC
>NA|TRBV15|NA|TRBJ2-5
CATSTDEWETQYF
TGTGCCACCAGCACAGACGAGTGGGAGACCCAGTACTTC
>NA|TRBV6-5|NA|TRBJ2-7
CASRTGDYEQYF
TGTGCCAGCAGAACGGGGGACTACGAGCAGTACTTC
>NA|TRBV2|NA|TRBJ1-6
CASKGLGGRYSPLHF
TGTGCCAGCAAGGGGTTGGGGGGACGGTATTCACCCCTCCACTTT
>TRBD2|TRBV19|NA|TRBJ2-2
CASSLMGGFLDTGELFF
TGTGCCAGTAGCCTCATGGGGGGGTTCTTGGACACCGGGGAGCTGTTTTTT
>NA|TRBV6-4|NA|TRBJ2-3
CASSDSQGAPDTQYF
TGTGCCAGCAGTGACTCTCAGGGTGCCCCAGATACGCAGTATTTT
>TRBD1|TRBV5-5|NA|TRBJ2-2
CASSPLSRDRANTGELFF
TGTGCCAGCAGCCCCTTAAGCCGGGACAGGGCAAACACCGGGGAGCTGTTTTTT
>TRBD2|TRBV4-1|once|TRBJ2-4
CASSPPEGLAGGPKNIQYF
TGCGCCAGCAGCCCGCCCGAGGGACTAGCGGGGGGCCCCAAAAACATTCAGTACTTC
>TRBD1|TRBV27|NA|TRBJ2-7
CASSLSAGDRGIDEQYF
TGTGCCAGCAGTTTATCGGCGGGGGACAGGGGGATCGACGAGCAGTACTTC
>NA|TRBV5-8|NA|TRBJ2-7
CASSFEQAYEQYF
TGTGCCAGCAGCTTCGAGCAAGCCTACGAGCAGTACTTC
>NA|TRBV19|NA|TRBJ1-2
CASRNGLGAGYGYTF
TGTGCCAGTAGGAATGGGCTGGGGGCTGGCTATGGCTACACCTTC
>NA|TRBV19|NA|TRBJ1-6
CASTLSSYNSPLHF
TGTGCCAGTACCCTCAGCTCCTATAATTCACCCCTCCACTTT
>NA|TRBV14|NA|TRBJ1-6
CASSQGGVPSDVLKALHF
TGTGCCAGCAGCCAAGGGGGGGTCCCCTCCGATGTCCTTAAGGCCCTCCACTTT
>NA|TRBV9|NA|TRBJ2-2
CASSARYTGELFF
TGTGCCAGCAGCGCCAGATACACCGGGGAGCTGTTTTTT
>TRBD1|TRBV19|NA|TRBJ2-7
CASSIRDRDDEQYF
TGTGCCAGTAGTATCCGGGACAGGGACGACGAGCAGTACTTC
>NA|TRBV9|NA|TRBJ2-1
CASSPPRHPEGNEQFF
TGTGCCAGCAGCCCCCCCCGGCACCCCGAGGGCAATGAGCAGTTCTTC
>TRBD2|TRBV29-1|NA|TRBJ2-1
CSVPGLAGGGDEQFF
TGCAGCGTTCCGGGACTAGCGGGAGGAGGGGATGAGCAGTTCTTC
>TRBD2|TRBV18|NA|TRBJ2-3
CASSRGLAATDTQYF
TGTGCCAGCTCACGGGGACTAGCGGCAACAGATACGCAGTATTTT
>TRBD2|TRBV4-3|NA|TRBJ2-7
CASSQDPAGAYEQYF
TGCGCCAGCAGCCAAGATCCAGCGGGGGCCTACGAGCAGTACTTC
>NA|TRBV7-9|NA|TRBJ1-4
CASSLYGPREKLFF
TGTGCCAGCAGCTTATATGGGCCCCGTGAAAAACTGTTTTTT
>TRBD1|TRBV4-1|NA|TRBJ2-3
CASSQTGSTDTQYF
TGCGCCAGCAGCCAGACAGGGAGCACAGATACGCAGTATTTT
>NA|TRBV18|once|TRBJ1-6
CASSRQNSPLHF
TGTGCCAGCTCACGACAGAATTCACCCCTCCACTTT
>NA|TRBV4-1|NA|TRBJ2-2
CASSQAGANTGELFF
TGCGCCAGCAGCCAAGCGGGAGCGAACACCGGGGAGCTGTTTTTT
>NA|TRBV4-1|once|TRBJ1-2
CASSQDTLPSLNYGYTF
TGCGCCAGCAGCCAAGATACCCTCCCGAGCCTCAACTATGGCTACACCTTC